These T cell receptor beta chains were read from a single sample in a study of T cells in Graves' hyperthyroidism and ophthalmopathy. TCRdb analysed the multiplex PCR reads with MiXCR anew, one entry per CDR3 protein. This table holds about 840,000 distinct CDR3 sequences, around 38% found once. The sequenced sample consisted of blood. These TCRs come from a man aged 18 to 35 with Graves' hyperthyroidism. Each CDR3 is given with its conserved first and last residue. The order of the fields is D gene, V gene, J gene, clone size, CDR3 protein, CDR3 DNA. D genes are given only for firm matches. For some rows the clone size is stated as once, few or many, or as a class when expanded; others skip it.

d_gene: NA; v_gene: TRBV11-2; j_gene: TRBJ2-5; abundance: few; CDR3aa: CASSLEVSETQYF; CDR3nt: TGTGCCAGCAGCTTAGAGGTCTCCGAGACCCAGTACTTC
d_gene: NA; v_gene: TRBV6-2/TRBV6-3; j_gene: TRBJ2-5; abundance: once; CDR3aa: CASSYLGQSQYF; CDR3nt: TGTGCCAGCAGTTACCTGGGCCAGTCCCAGTACTTC
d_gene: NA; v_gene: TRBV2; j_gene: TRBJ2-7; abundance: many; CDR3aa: CASSDQLYEQYF; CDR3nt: TGTGCCAGCAGTGATCAGTTGTACGAGCAGTACTTC
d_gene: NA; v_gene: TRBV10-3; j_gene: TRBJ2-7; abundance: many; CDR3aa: CARTTTGSSYEQYF; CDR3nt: TGTGCCAGAACGACGACAGGATCCTCCTACGAGCAGTACTTC
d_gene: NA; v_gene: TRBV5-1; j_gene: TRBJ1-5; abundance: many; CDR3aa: CASRRNSNQPQHF; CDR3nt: TGCGCCAGCAGGAGAAATAGCAATCAGCCCCAGCATTTT
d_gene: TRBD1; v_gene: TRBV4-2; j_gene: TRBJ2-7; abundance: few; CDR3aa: CASSQDLGQGTDEQYF; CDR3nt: TGTGCCAGCAGCCAAGATTTAGGACAGGGGACGGACGAGCAGTACTTC
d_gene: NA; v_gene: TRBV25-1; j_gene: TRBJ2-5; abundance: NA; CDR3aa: CASRVRETQYF; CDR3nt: TGTGCCAGCAGGGTGAGAGAGACCCAGTACTTC
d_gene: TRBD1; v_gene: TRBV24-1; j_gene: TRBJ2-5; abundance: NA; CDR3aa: CATSDPDRDKETQYF; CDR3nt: TGTGCCACCAGTGACCCCGACAGGGATAAAGAGACCCAGTACTTC
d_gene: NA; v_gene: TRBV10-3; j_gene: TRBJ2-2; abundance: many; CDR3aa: CAISDVALGRTGELFF; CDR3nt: TGTGCCATCAGTGATGTAGCCCTCGGGCGGACCGGGGAGCTGTTTTTT
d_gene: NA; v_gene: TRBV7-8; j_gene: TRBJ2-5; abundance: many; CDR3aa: CASNLGLQETQYF; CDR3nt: TGTGCCAGCAATCTAGGTCTCCAAGAGACCCAGTACTTC
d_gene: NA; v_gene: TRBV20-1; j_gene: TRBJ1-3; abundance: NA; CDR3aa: CSAESMGTPDESGNTIYF; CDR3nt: TGCAGTGCAGAGTCTATGGGGACACCTGACGAGTCTGGAAACACCATATATTTT
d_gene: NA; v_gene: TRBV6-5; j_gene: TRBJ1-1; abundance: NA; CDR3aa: CASSEVGFDTEAFF; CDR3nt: TGTGCCAGCAGTGAGGTAGGGTTCGACACTGAAGCTTTCTTT
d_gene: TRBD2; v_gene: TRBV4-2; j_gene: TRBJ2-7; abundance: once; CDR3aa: CASSQGSSGVEEQYF; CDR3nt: TGTGCCAGCAGCCAAGGGTCTAGCGGGGTCGAAGAGCAGTACTTC
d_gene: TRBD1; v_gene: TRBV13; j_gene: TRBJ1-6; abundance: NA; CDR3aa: CASSPPGQRYSPLHF; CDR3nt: TGTGCCAGCAGCCCCCCGGGACAGCGTTATTCACCCCTCCACTTT
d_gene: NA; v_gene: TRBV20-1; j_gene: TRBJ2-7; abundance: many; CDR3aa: CSAIPGADYEQYF; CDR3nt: TGCAGTGCCATCCCCGGGGCCGACTACGAGCAGTACTTC
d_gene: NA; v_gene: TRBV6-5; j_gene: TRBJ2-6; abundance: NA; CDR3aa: CASSLASTSGANVLTF; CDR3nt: TGTGCCAGCAGTTTGGCGTCTACCTCTGGGGCCAACGTCCTGACTTTC
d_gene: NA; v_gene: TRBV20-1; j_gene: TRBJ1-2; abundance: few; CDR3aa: CSARGQKGAYGYTF; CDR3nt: TGCAGTGCTCGAGGTCAGAAGGGAGCTTATGGCTACACCTTC
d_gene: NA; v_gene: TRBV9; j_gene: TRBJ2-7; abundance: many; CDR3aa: CASSTSTPSYEQYF; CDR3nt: TGTGCCAGCAGCACCTCGACACCCTCCTACGAGCAGTACTTC
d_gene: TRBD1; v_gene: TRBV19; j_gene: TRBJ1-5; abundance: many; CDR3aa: CASNLDRAGNQPQHF; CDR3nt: TGTGCCAGTAACCTCGACAGGGCAGGCAATCAGCCCCAGCATTTT
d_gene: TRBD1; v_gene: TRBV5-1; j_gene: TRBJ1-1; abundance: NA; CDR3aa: CASSEGQGNAEAFF; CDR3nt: TGCGCCAGCAGCGAGGGACAGGGGAACGCTGAAGCTTTCTTT
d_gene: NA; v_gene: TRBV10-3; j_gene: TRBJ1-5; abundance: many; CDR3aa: CAISESLGQPQHF; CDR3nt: TGTGCCATCAGTGAGTCCCTAGGGCAGCCCCAGCATTTT
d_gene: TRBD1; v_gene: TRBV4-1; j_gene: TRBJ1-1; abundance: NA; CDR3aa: CASSQDLTGHEAFF; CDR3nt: TGCGCCAGCAGCCAAGATTTGACAGGGCATGAAGCTTTCTTT
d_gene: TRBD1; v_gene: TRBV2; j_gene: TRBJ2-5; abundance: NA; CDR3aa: CASRRGPVWETQYF; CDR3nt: TGTGCCAGCAGGAGGGGGCCTGTTTGGGAGACCCAGTACTTC
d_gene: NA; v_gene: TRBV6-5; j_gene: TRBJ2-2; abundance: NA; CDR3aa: CASRTRQAGELFF; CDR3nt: TGTGCCAGCAGAACTAGACAGGCCGGGGAGCTGTTTTTT
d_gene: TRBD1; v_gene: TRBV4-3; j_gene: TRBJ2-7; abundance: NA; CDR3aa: CASSQEAREGGIYEQYF; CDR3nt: TGCGCCAGCAGCCAAGAGGCCAGGGAAGGGGGCATATACGAGCAGTACTTC
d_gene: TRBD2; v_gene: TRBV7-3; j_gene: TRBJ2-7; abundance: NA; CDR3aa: CASSVEGASGSISEQYF; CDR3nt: TGTGCCAGCAGCGTAGAGGGAGCTAGCGGGAGTATTTCCGAGCAGTACTTC
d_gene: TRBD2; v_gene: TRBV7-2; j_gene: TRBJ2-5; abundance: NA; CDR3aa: CASLGTSGGTETQYF; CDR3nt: TGTGCCAGCTTGGGGACTAGCGGGGGGACGGAGACCCAGTACTTC
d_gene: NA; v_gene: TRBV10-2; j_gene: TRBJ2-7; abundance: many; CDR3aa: CASRDTRLEQYF; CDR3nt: TGCGCCAGCAGAGATACTAGGCTGGAGCAGTACTTC
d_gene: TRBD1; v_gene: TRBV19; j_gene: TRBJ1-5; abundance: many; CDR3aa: CASKDRGTNQPQHF; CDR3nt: TGTGCCAGTAAGGACAGGGGAACCAATCAGCCCCAGCATTTT
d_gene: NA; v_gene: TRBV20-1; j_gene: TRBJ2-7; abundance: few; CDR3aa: CSARWLSYEQYF; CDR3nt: TGCAGTGCTAGATGGCTATCCTACGAGCAGTACTTC
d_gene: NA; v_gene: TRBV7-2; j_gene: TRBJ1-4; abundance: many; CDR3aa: CASSPRPVGRANEKLFF; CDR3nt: TGTGCCAGCAGCCCACGACCGGTGGGCAGGGCTAATGAAAAACTGTTTTTT
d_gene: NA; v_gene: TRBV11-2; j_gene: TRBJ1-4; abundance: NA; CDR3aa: CASSPRDGWNENLFF; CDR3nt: TGTGCCAGCAGCCCAAGAGACGGCTGGAATGAAAACCTGTTTTTT
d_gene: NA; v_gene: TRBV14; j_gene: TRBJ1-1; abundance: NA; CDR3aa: CASSLTSGNTEAFF; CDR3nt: TGTGCCAGCAGCTTAACCTCAGGGAACACTGAAGCTTTCTTT
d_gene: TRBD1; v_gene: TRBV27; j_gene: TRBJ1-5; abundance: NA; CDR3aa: CASRRDRNQPQHF; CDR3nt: TGTGCCAGCAGGCGGGACAGAAATCAGCCCCAGCATTTT
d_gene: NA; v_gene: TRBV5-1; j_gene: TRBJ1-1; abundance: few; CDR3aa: CASSLDGTTNTEAFF; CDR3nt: TGCGCCAGCAGCTTGGATGGGACTACAAACACTGAAGCTTTCTTT
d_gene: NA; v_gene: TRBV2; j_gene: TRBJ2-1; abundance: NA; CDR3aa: CASYRVAGGAHNEQFF; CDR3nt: TGTGCCAGCTACAGGGTAGCTGGGGGAGCCCACAATGAGCAGTTCTTC
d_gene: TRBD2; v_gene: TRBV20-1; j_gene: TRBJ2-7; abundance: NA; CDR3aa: CSASSGSLWEQYF; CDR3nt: TGCAGTGCTAGTAGCGGGTCTCTGTGGGAGCAGTACTTC
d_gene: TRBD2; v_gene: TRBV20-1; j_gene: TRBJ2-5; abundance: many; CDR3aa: CSADGALLAEQETQYF; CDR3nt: TGCAGTGCCGATGGGGCACTACTAGCGGAACAAGAGACCCAGTACTTC
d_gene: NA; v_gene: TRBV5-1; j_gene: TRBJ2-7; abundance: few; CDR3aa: CASPTGAYEQYF; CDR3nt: TGCGCCAGCCCGACAGGCGCCTACGAGCAGTACTTC
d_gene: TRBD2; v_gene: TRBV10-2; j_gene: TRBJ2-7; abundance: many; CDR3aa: CATRLAGGPVEQYF; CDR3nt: TGCGCCACTCGACTAGCGGGGGGGCCCGTCGAGCAGTACTTC
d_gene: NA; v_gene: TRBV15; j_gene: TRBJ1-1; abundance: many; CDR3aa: CATSSPGSLEAFF; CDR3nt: TGTGCCACCAGCAGTCCGGGGAGCCTAGAAGCTTTCTTT
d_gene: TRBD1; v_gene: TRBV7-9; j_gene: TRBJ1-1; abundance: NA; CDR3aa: CASIQGDLATEAFF; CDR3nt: TGTGCCAGCATCCAGGGGGATTTGGCCACTGAAGCTTTCTTT
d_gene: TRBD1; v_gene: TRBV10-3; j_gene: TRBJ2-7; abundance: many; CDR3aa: CAISDSTQGAREQYF; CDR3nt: TGTGCCATCAGTGATTCGACACAGGGGGCGAGGGAGCAGTACTTC
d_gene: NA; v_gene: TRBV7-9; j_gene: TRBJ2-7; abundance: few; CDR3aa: CASSPAFLVHEQYF; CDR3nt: TGTGCCAGCAGCCCGGCTTTTTTGGTCCACGAGCAGTACTTC
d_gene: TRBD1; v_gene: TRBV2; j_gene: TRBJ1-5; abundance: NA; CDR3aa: CASSGGQGNGNQPQHF; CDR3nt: TGTGCCAGCAGTGGGGGACAGGGGAACGGCAATCAGCCCCAGCATTTT
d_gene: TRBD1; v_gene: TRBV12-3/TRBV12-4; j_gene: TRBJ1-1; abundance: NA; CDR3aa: CASSPEGATAGAFF; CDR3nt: TGTGCCAGCAGCCCCGAGGGGGCCACTGCGGGAGCTTTCTTT
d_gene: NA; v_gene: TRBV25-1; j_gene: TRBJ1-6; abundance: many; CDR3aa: CASSLGPAFSYNSPLHF; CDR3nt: TGTGCCAGCAGTTTAGGACCGGCCTTCTCCTATAATTCACCCCTCCACTTT
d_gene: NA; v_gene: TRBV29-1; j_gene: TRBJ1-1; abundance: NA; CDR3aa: CSVERGVAEAFF; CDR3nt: TGCAGCGTTGAAAGGGGGGTGGCTGAAGCTTTCTTT
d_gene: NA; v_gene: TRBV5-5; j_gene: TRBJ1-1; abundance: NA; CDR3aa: CASSLNTGTEAFF; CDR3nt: TGTGCCAGCAGCTTGAATACTGGCACTGAAGCTTTCTTT
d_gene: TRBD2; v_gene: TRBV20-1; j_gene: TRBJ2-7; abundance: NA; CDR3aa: CSATSGRGSTYEQYF; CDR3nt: TGCAGTGCCACCTCGGGGAGGGGATCGACCTACGAGCAGTACTTC
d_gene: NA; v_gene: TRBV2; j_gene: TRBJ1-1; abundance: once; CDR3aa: CASSEAHGVGQGGRFF; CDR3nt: TGTGCCAGCAGTGAAGCGCATGGGGTAGGGCAGGGTGGACGGTTCTTT
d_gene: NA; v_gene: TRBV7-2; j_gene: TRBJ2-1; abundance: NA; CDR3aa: CASSSSRDNEQFF; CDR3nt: TGTGCCAGCAGCTCCTCGCGGGACAATGAGCAGTTCTTC
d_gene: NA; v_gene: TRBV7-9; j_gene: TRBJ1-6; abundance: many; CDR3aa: CASSLETGNSPLHF; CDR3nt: TGTGCCAGCAGCTTAGAAACGGGTAATTCACCCCTCCACTTT
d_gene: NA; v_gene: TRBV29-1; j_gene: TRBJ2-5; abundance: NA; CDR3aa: CSHTRGIRETQYF; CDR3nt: TGCAGCCACACCCGCGGGATCCGAGAGACCCAGTACTTC
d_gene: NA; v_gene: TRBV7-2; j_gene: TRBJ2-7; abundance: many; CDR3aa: CASSHNHYEQYF; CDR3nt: TGTGCCAGCAGCCATAATCACTACGAGCAGTACTTC